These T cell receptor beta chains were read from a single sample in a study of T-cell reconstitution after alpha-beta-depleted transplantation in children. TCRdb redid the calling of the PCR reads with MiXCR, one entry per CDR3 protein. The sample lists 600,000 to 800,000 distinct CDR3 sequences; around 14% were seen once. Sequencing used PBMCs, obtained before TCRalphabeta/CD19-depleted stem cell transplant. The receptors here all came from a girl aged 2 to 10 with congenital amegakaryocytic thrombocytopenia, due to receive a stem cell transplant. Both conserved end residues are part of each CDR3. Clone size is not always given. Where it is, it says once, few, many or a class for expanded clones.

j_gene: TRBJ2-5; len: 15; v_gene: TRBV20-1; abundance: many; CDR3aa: CSARDIAGEQETQYF
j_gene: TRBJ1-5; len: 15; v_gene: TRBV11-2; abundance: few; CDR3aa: CASSLEAGAHQPQHF
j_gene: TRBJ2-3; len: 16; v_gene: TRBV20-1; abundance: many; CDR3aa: CSVAGGDGRGTDTQYF
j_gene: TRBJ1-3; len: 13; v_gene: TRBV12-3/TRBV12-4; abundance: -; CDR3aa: CASLRTGRDTIYF
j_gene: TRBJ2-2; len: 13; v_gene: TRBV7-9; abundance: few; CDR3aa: CAKNIAGTGELFF
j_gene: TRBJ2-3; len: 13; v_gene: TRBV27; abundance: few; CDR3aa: CASSGLPTDTQYF
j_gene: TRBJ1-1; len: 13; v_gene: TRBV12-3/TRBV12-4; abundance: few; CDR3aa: CASSLATDIQAFF
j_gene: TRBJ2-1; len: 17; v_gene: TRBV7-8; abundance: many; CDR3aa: CATTPQRLAGGHNEQFF
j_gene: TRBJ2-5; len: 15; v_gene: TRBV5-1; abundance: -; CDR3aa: CASSWTSGNQETQYF
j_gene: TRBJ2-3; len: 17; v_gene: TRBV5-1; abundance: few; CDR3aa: CASSWTLAGAGTDTQYF
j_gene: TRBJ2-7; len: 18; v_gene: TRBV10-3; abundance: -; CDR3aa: CAISESKEREDNAYEQYF
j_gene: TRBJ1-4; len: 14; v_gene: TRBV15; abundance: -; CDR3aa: CATSRDRGNEKLFF
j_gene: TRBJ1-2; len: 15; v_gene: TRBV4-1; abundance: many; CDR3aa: CASSPPESVNYGYTF
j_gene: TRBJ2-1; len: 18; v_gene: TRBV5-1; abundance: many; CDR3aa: CASSLSLAGGSSYNEQFF
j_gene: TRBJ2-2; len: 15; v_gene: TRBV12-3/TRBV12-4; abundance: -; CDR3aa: CASSLAETGAGELFF
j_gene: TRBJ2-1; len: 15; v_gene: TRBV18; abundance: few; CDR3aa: CASSPGEFGHNEQFF
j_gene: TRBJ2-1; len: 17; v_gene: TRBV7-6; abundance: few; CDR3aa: CASSSTTGTSGGNEQFF
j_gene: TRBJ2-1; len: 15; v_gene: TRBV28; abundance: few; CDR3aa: CASGYREGVFNEQFF
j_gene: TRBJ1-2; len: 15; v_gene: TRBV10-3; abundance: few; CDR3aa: CAISESRAANYGYTF
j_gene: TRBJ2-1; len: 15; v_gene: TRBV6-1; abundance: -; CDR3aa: CASRWTPSSYNEQFF
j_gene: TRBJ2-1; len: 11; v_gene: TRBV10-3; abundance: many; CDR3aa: CAISGQAEQFF
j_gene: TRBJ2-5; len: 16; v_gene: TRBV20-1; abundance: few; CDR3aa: CSAPPRGGSVQETQYF
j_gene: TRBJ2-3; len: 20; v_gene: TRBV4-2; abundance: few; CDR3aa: CASSPPWGGTSGSSADTQYF
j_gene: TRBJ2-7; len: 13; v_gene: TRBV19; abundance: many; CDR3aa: CASSKSRATEQYF
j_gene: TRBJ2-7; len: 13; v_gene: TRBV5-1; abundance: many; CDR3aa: CASSLGTTYEQYF
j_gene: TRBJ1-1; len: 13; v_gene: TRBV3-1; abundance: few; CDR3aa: CASRMQGPTEAFF
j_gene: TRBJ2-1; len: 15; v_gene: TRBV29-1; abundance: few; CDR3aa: CSVELAGAPYNEQFF
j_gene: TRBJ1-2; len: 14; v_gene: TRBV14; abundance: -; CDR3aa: CASSRNRSPYGYTF
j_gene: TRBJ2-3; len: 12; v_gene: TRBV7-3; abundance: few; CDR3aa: CASGKAGGKQYF
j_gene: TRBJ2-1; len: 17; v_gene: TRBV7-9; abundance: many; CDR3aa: CASSPLRDSHRFNEQFF
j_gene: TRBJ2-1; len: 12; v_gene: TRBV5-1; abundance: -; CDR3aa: CASSLDTREQFF
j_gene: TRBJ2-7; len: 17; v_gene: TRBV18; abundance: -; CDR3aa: CASSPPITGLRTYEQYF
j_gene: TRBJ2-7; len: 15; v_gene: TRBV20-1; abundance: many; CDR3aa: CSARVGTGPPYEQYF
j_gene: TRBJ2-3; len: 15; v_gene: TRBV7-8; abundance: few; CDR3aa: CASSRGTGSTDTQYF
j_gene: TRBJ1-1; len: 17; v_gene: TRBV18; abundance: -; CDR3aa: CASSSTNGARVGTEAFF
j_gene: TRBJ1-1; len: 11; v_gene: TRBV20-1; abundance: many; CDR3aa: CSVPTRTEAFF
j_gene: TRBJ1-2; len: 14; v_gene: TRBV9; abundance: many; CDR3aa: CASSLRSRAYGYTF
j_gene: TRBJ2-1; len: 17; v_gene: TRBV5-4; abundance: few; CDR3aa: CASAAAVASGNYNEQFF
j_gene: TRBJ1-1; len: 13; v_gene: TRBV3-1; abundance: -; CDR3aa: CASSSVGGAEAFF
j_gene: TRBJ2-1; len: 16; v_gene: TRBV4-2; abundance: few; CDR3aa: CASSQGGTGGYNEQFF